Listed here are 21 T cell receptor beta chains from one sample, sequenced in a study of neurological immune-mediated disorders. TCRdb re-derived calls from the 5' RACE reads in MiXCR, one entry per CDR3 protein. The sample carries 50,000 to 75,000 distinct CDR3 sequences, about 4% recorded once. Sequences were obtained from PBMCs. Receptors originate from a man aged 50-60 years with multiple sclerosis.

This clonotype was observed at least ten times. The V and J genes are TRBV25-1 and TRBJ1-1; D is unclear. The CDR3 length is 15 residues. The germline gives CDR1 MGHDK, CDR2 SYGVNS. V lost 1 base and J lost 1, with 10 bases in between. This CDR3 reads CASSEFLPPNTEAFF. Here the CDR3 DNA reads TGTGCCAGCAGTGAATTTCTACCTCCGAACACTGAAGCTTTCTTT.

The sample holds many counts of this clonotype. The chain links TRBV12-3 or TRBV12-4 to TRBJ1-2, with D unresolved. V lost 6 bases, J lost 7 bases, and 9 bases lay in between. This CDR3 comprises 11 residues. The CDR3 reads CASRSLAGYTF. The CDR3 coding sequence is TGTGCCAGCAGGTCTCTCGCTGGCTACACCTTC.

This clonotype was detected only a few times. The CDR3 nucleotides read TGTGCCAGCAGTGGGACAGTCCAAGAGACCCAGTACTTC. Residues: CASSGTVQETQYF. This rearrangement joins TRBV25-1 to TRBJ2-5; D is possibly TRBD1 (6 bases). This CDR3 has 13 amino acids. The V and J ends lost 4 bases and 1 base respectively, with 7 bases between them. Germline V gene lookup returns CDR1 MGHDK and CDR2 SYGVNS.

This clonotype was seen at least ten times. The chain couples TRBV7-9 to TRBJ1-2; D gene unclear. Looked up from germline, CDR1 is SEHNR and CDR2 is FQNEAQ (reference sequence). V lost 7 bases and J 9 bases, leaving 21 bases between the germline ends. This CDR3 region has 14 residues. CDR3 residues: CASIQWGPDSRYTF. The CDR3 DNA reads TGTGCCAGCATCCAGTGGGGTCCTGATAGTCGCTACACCTTC.

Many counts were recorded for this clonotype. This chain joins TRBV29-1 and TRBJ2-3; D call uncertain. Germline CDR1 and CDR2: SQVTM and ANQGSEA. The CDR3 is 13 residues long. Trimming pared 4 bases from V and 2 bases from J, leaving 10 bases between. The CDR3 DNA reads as TGCAGCGTTGGGGGAAGAAACACAGATACGCAGTATTTT. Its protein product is CSVGGRNTDTQYF.

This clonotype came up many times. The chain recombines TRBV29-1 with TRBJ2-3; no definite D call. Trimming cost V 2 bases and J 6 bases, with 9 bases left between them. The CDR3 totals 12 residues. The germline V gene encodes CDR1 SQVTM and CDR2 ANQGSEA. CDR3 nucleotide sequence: TGCAGCGTTGAAAGGCTTGGCGATACGCAGTATTTT. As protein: CSVERLGDTQYF.

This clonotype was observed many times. CDR3 amino acids: CASSRQPSGNTIYF. CDR3 sequence (DNA): TGTGCCAGCAGTCGACAGCCCTCTGGAAACACCATATATTTT. The genes are TRBV12-3 or TRBV12-4 and TRBJ1-3; TRBD1 is a possible D gene (5 bases). This CDR3 region has 14 residues. Trimming took off 5 bases at V and 0 bases at J, with 8 bases between the two ends.

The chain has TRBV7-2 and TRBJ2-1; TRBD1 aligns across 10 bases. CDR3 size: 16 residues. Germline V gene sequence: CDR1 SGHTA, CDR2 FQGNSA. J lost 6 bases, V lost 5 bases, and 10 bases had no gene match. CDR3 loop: CASSLTGTGVRNEQFF. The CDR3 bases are TGTGCCAGCAGCCTAACCGGGACAGGGGTGCGCAATGAGCAGTTCTTC.

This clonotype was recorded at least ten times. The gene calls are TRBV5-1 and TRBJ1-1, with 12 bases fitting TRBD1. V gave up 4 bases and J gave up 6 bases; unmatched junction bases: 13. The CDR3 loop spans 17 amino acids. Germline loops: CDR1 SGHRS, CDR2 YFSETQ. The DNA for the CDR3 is TGCGCCAGCAGCCTCCTCCAGGGACAGGGGGCTAGGGCTGAAGCTTTCTTT. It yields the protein CASSLLQGQGARAEAFF.

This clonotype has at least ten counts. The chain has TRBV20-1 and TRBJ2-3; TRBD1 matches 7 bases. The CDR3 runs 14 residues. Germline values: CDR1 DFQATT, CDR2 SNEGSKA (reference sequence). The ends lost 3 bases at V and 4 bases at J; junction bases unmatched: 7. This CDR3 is CSARGQGVPDTQYF. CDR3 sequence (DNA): TGCAGTGCTAGGGGCCAGGGGGTCCCAGATACGCAGTATTTT.

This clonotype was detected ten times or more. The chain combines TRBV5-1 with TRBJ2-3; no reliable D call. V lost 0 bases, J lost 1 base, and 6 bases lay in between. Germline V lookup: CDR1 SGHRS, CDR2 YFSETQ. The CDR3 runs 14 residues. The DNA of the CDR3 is TGCGCCAGCAGCTTGGCCGGCGGCACAGATACGCAGTATTTT. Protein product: CASSLAGGTDTQYF.

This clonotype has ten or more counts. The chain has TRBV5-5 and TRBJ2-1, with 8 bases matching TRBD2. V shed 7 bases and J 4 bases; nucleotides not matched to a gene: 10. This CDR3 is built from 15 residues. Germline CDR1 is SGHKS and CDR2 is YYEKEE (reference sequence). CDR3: CASVTGGGTYNEQFF. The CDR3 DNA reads TGTGCCAGCGTGACCGGGGGGGGAACGTACAATGAGCAGTTCTTC.

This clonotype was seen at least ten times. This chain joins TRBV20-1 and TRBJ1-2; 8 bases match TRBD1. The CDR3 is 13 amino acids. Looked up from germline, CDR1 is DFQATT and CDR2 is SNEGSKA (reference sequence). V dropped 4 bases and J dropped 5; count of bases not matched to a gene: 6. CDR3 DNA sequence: TGCAGTGCTACCGGGACAGGAGCATATGGCTACACCTTC. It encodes CSATGTGAYGYTF.

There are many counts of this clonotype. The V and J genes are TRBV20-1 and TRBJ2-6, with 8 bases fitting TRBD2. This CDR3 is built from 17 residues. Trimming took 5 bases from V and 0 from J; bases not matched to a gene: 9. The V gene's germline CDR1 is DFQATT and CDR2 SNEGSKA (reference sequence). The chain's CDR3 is CSARGGGGPSGANVLTF. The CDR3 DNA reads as TGCAGTGCTCGAGGAGGCGGGGGGCCCTCTGGGGCCAACGTCCTGACTTTC.

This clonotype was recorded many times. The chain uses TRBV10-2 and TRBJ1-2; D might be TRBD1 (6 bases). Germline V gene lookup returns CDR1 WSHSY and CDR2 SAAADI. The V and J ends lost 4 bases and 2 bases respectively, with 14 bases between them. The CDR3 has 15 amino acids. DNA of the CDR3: TGCGCCAGCAGTGCCTCGGGACAAATCAACTATGGCTACACCTTC. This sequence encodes CASSASGQINYGYTF.

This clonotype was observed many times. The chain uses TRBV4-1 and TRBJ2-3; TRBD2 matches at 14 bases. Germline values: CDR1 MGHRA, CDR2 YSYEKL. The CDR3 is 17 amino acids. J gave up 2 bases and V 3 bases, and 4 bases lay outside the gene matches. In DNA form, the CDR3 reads TGCGCCAGCAGCCAGCTGGGACTAGCGGGGGTCACAGATACGCAGTATTTT. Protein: CASSQLGLAGVTDTQYF.

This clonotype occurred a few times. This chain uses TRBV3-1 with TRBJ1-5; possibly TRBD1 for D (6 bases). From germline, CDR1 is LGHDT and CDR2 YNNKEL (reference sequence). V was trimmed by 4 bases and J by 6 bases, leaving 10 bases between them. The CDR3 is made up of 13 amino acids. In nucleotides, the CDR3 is TGTGCCAGCAGCCCTGACAGGTTTCAGCCCCAGCATTTT. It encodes CASSPDRFQPQHF. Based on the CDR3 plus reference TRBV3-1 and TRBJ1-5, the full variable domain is DTAVSQTPKYLVTQMGNDKSIKCEQNLGHDTMYWYKQDSKKFLKIMFSYNNKELIINETVPNRFSPKSPDKAHLNLHINSLELGDSAVYFCASSPDRFQPQHFGDGTRLSIL.

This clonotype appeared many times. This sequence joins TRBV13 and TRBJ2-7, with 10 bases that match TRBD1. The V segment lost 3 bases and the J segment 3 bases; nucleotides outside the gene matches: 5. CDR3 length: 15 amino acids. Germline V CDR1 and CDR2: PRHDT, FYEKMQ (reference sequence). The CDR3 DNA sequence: TGTGCCAGCAGCTTTCCGGGACAGGGGATCTACGAGCAGTACTTC. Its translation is CASSFPGQGIYEQYF.

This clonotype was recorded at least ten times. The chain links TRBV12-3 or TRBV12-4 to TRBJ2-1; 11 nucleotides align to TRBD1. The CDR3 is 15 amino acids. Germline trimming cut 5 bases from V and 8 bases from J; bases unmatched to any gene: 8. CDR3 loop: CASSAWTGGRDEQFF. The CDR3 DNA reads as TGTGCCAGCAGTGCCTGGACAGGGGGCCGGGATGAGCAGTTCTTC.

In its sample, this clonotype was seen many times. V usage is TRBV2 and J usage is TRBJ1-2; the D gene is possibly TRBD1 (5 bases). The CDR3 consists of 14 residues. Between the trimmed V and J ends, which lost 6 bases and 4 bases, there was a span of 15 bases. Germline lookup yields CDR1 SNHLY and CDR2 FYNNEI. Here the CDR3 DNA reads TGTGCCAGCAGAGGACTAGGGGACCTCTATGGCTACACCTTC. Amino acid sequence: CASRGLGDLYGYTF.

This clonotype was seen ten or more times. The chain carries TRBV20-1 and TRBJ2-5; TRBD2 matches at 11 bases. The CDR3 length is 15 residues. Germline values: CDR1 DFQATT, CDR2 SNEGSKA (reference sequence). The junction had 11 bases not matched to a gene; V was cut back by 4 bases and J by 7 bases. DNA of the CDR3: TGCAGTGCTACACCCTCTAGCGGGGGGAGGGGGACCCAGTACTTC. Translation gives CSATPSSGGRGTQYF.